Following are 24 T cell receptor beta chains from one sample sequenced in a study of T cells after yellow fever vaccination. Via MiXCR, TCRdb re-called the 5' RACE reads, giving one row per CDR3 protein. The sample comprises approximately 330,000 distinct CDR3 sequences, approximately 4% of which are singletons, and 20% to 25% rests with the top ten. This material consisted of PBMCs, taken 5 days after the yellow fever booster vaccination. Receptors originate from a man between 18 and 35 years old who received the YFV17D yellow fever vaccine.

This sequence joins TRBV9 and TRBJ2-3; 9 bases are shared with TRBD1. Germline-derived CDR1 and CDR2 are SGDLS and YYNGEE. This CDR3 is 17 amino acids long. The ends lost 3 bases at V and 3 bases at J; junction bases unmatched: 11. The CDR3 is CASSAMTGGFGTDTQYF. The DNA of the CDR3 is TGTGCCAGCAGCGCGATGACAGGGGGGTTCGGAACAGATACGCAGTATTTT.

The chain uses TRBV10-3 and TRBJ1-5, with 9 bases fitting TRBD1. V gave up 2 bases and J gave up 5 bases; unmatched junction bases: 1. Germline V lookup: CDR1 ENHRY, CDR2 SYGVKD. The CDR3 consists of 14 residues. The DNA of the CDR3 is TGTGCCATCAGTGAGACAGGGGGCGATCAGCCCCAGCATTTT. This translates into CAISETGGDQPQHF.

The rearrangement links TRBV3-1 to TRBJ2-5; D is possibly TRBD2 (6 bases). V was shortened by 1 base and J by 5 bases, with 17 bases between the two germline ends. Germline V gene sequence: CDR1 LGHDT, CDR2 YNNKEL (reference sequence). The CDR3 has 16 amino acids. CDR3 amino acids: CASSQARGSPSETQYF. As DNA, the CDR3 is TGTGCCAGCAGCCAAGCCCGGGGGAGTCCCTCGGAGACCCAGTACTTC.

This clonotype has a handful of counts. V and J are TRBV4-1 and TRBJ1-4, with TRBD1 as a possible D gene (6 bases). Germline-derived CDR1 and CDR2 are MGHRA and YSYEKL. V was clipped by 3 bases and J by 5 bases, with 13 bases between them. The CDR3 runs 15 residues. The CDR3 loop is CASSQPQGFNEKLFF. CDR3 nucleotide sequence: TGCGCCAGCAGCCAGCCACAGGGCTTCAATGAAAAACTGTTTTTT.

This clonotype occurred many times. The chain couples TRBV5-1 to TRBJ2-5, with 8 nucleotides matching TRBD1. The length of the CDR3 is 15 residues. Per the germline V gene, CDR1 is SGHRS and CDR2 is YFSETQ. V was clipped by 0 bases and J by 4 bases; unmatched bases: 5. CDR3: CASSLAPGGLETQYF. Here the CDR3 DNA reads TGCGCCAGCAGCTTGGCGCCAGGGGGCTTAGAGACCCAGTACTTC. Supplemented by reference TRBV5-1 and TRBJ2-5, the full variable domain reads KAGVTQTPRYLIKTRGQQVTLSCSPISGHRSVSWYQQTPGQGLQFLFEYFSETQRNKGNFPGRFSGRQFSNSRSEMNVSTLELGDSALYLCASSLAPGGLETQYFGPGTRLLVL.

This clonotype was counted at least ten times. This rearrangement joins TRBV5-1 to TRBJ1-6; the D is unclear. The CDR3 sequence is 14 residues long. V lost 0 bases, J lost 5 bases, and 6 bases lay in between. Germline lookup yields CDR1 SGHRS and CDR2 YFSETQ. The CDR3 is CASSLDVHNSPLHF. CDR3 DNA: TGCGCCAGCAGCTTGGACGTGCATAATTCACCCCTCCACTTT.

This clonotype occurred a few times. The V call is TRBV4-2, the J call TRBJ2-1, with 9 bases fitting TRBD2. Germline loops: CDR1 LGHNA, CDR2 YNFKEQ. The CDR3 loop spans 17 amino acids. V was pared by 4 bases and J by 3 bases, with 10 bases of the junction left unmatched. The CDR3 loop is CASSPLAGGTLYNEQFF. In DNA form, the CDR3 reads TGTGCCAGCAGCCCTCTGGCGGGGGGGACCCTCTACAATGAGCAGTTCTTC.

This clonotype was detected a few times. J is TRBJ2-7 and V is TRBV19; D may be TRBD1 or TRBD2 (5 bases each). CDR3 length: 13 amino acids. Looked up from germline, CDR1 is LNHDA and CDR2 is SQIVND (reference sequence). With 9 bases removed from V and 0 bases from J, the gap between germline ends came to 12 bases. CDR3 protein: CASQGRLSYEQYF. The CDR3 region has the DNA TGTGCCAGCCAGGGACGGCTCTCCTACGAGCAGTACTTC.

In its sample, this clonotype was seen a few times. The CDR3 is CASSLPAGGRETQYF. The CDR3, as DNA: TGTGCCAGCAGCTTACCAGCGGGGGGGAGAGAGACCCAGTACTTC. The chain joins TRBV7-2 to TRBJ2-5; 10 bases map to TRBD2. The V gene's germline CDR1 is SGHTA and CDR2 FQGNSA. This CDR3 is built from 15 residues. With V trimmed by 2 bases and J by 4 bases, 4 bases remained unmatched.

The V and J genes are TRBV7-9 and TRBJ2-7, with 7 bases matching TRBD1. The germline V gene has CDR1 SEHNR and CDR2 FQNEAQ (reference sequence). The CDR3 length is 14 residues. The junction had 9 bases not matched to a gene; V was cut back by 5 bases and J by 5 bases. DNA of the CDR3: TGTGCCAGCAGCATCCGACAGGGTTCCCACGAGCAGTACTTC. It translates to CASSIRQGSHEQYF.

Only a few counts were recorded for this clonotype. This chain connects TRBV6-2 or TRBV6-3 to TRBJ2-2; 7 positions agree with TRBD1. V was pared by 5 bases and J by 3 bases, with 6 bases of the junction left unmatched. This CDR3 region has 15 residues. Looked up from germline, CDR1 is MNHEY and CDR2 is SVGEGT. In DNA form, the CDR3 reads TGTGCCAGCAGTCACGGGACAGACTACACCGGGGAGCTGTTTTTT. Translated: CASSHGTDYTGELFF.

This clonotype was detected a few times. The chain joins TRBV9 to TRBJ2-3; tentatively, D is TRBD1 (6 bases). The CDR3 has 15 amino acids. CDR1 is SGDLS and CDR2 is YYNGEE in the germline V gene. V gave up 2 bases and J gave up 4 bases, with 14 bases separating them. CDR3 bases: TGTGCCAGCAGCGTTACAGGGCTGTCAGCAGATACGCAGTATTTT. Translation gives CASSVTGLSADTQYF.

This chain links TRBV7-9 with TRBJ2-7; D remains ambiguous. The germline V and J ends were trimmed by 3 bases and 0 bases, with 6 bases remaining between them. The CDR3 runs 13 residues. The germline CDR1 and CDR2 sequences are SEHNR and FQNEAQ (reference sequence). The CDR3 sequence: CASSFLTSYEQYF. CDR3 DNA: TGTGCCAGCAGCTTTTTAACCTCCTACGAGCAGTACTTC.

This clonotype was picked up a small number of times. This rearrangement joins TRBV4-1 to TRBJ1-1; TRBD1 agrees at 7 bases. With V trimmed by 0 bases and J by 5 bases, 6 bases remained unmatched. Germline CDR1 reads MGHRA; CDR2 reads YSYEKL. The CDR3 is 15 residues long. DNA of the CDR3: TGCGCCAGCAGCCAAGAGCCACAGGGGAGAACTGAAGCTTTCTTT. As protein: CASSQEPQGRTEAFF.

The rearrangement uses TRBV4-1 and TRBJ2-7; D perhaps matches TRBD1 (6 bases). Trimming shortened V by 4 bases and J by 3 bases, and 19 bases separated the two germline ends. The germline CDR1 and CDR2 sequences are MGHRA and YSYEKL. The CDR3 sequence is 16 residues long. CDR3 region: CASSPDQGWDGYEQYV. The CDR3 coding sequence is TGCGCCAGCAGCCCGGACCAGGGGTGGGACGGCTACGAGCAGTACGTC.

This clonotype was seen ten or more times. The chain combines TRBV6-2 or TRBV6-3 with TRBJ2-2; tentatively, D is TRBD2 (6 bases). This CDR3 region has 15 residues. Trimming pared 6 bases from V and 3 bases from J, leaving 14 bases between. Germline loops: CDR1 MNHEY, CDR2 SVGEGT. Here the CDR3 reads CASRRDGGYTGELFF. The DNA for the CDR3 is TGTGCCAGCAGGAGAGACGGGGGTTACACCGGGGAGCTGTTTTTT.

V is TRBV7-8 and J is TRBJ2-4; D is ambiguous. The V gene lost 2 bases and the J gene lost 7 bases, with 12 bases spanning the gap. The CDR3 runs 14 residues. The V gene's germline CDR1 is SGHVS and CDR2 FQNEAQ. The CDR3, as DNA: TGTGCCAGCAGCTTAAGTCGAGAGAATAACATTCAGTACTTC. Protein: CASSLSRENNIQYF.

The chain links TRBV5-6 to TRBJ1-1; D not certain. This CDR3 contains 14 residues. V lost 0 bases, J lost 7 bases, and 13 bases lay in between. Per the germline V gene, CDR1 is SGHDT and CDR2 is YYEEEE. The CDR3 nucleotides are TGTGCCAGCAGCTTGGTTCACAGCCCTATTGAAGCTTTCTTT. It specifies CASSLVHSPIEAFF.

This clonotype was picked up many times. CDR3 bases: TGTGCCAGCAGTTTGCGGGGGGGGCTCCCAGATACGCAGTATTTT. This gives the protein CASSLRGGLPDTQYF. This rearrangement joins TRBV27 to TRBJ2-3, with 9 bases that match TRBD2. Trimming removed 3 bases from V and 4 bases from J; junction bases left unmatched: 5. CDR1 MNHEY and CDR2 SMNVEV come from the germline V gene (reference sequence). This CDR3 region has 15 residues.

This clonotype was seen ten or more times. The chain joins TRBV25-1 to TRBJ2-5; D unclear. With 0 bases removed from V and 4 bases from J, the gap between germline ends came to 6 bases. The CDR3 extends over 13 amino acids. Germline loops: CDR1 MGHDK, CDR2 SYGVNS. The CDR3 protein is CASSEYQRETQYF. The CDR3 DNA is TGTGCCAGCAGTGAATATCAGAGAGAGACCCAGTACTTC.

Ten or more counts support this clonotype. The rearrangement links TRBV4-1 to TRBJ2-7; no clear D gene. Trimming shortened V by 10 bases and J by 4 bases, and 5 bases separated the two germline ends. Germline CDR1 and CDR2: MGHRA and YSYEKL. CDR3 length equals 9 residues. The CDR3 region is CANRYEQYV. The CDR3 region has the DNA TGCGCCAATCGATACGAGCAGTACGTC.

This clonotype has a handful of counts. The rearrangement uses TRBV7-2 and TRBJ2-4; no reliable D call. The germline gives CDR1 SGHTA, CDR2 FQGNSA. This CDR3 spans 13 amino acids. V was clipped by 1 base and J by 4 bases, with 5 bases between them. CDR3 nucleotide sequence: TGTGCCAGCAGCTTAGTTGTGAAAAACATTCAGTACTTC. Amino acids: CASSLVVKNIQYF.

The V and J genes are TRBV6-1 and TRBJ2-7, with 9 bases identical to TRBD1. The germline CDR1 and CDR2 sequences are MNHNS and SASEGT. The CDR3 consists of 15 residues. The ends lost 5 bases at V and 3 bases at J; junction bases unmatched: 8. CDR3 DNA sequence: TGTGCCAGCAGTCCAAGCCCGGGACAGGGCTACGAGCAGTACGTC. Residues: CASSPSPGQGYEQYV.

This clonotype was counted only a few times. This CDR3 reads CASSLSLQGSAFF. The CDR3 nucleotides are TGTGCCAGCTCACTGAGCTTACAGGGGTCGGCTTTCTTT. The rearrangement joins TRBV18 to TRBJ1-1; 7 bases are shared with TRBD1. The CDR3 consists of 13 residues. V shed 4 bases and J 11 bases; nucleotides not matched to a gene: 10. CDR1 is KGHSH and CDR2 is LQKENI in the germline V gene. Full variable domain (rest looked up from reference TRBV18 and TRBJ1-1): NAGVMQNPRHLVRRRGQEARLRCSPMKGHSHVYWYRQLPEEGLKFMVYLQKENIIDESGMPKERFSAEFPKEGPSILRIQQVVRGDSAAYFCASSLSLQGSAFFGQGTRLTVV.